This TCR beta chain was documented in a study of blood T cells in healthy people across ages (dated by TCRdb to between 2014 and 2017). In the study overall: In model experiments, template switching captured about one uniquely barcoded TCR beta cDNA molecule for every two T cells. The study measured age-related changes in TCR beta repertoire diversity using deep sequencing normalized with unique cDNA molecular identifiers. The donors were split into four age groups: young (average around 15 years), middle-aged (about 40), aged (roughly 68) and long-lived (approximately 80). Donors of different ages were randomly distributed across sequencing lanes to avoid experimental bias. Using the same blood draw, the study looked at two additional independent replicas of 1 million unique cDNA reads for two donors, one aged 18 to 30 and the other aged 80 or older.

General study outcomes and caveats: Bulk unsorted PBMC profiling prevented conclusive comparison of naive and antigen-experienced compartments. Compared with the aged group, more naive CD4+ T cells, fewer expanded clones and increased TCR diversity were shown by the long-lived group, suggesting age selection. Donor CMV infection status was unknown, potentially confounding age-related changes in expanded clonotypes. As age increased, observed TCR beta diversity per million T cells dropped in a roughly linear way, and a significant reduction was already evident by age around 41. Estimates of total diversity from one million sequenced T cells were regarded as lower bounds and underestimates. A strong correlation was found between observed TCR beta diversity and the percentage of naive T cells measured by flow cytometry.

Systemically healthy Caucasian individuals from Russia, over 30 in total and aged roughly 6 to 100 years, were included as donors. Approximately 9 milliliters of peripheral blood were collected from each donor into EDTA-treated Vacutainer tubes. Ficoll-Paque density-gradient centrifugation was used to isolate PBMCs, with at least 7 million obtained per sample. Total RNA, at least 6 micrograms per sample, was extracted from PBMCs with Trizol reagent. For every donor, flow cytometry on a PBMC aliquot measured the percentage of naive CD45RAhigh/CD27high T cells. Via the germline V gene, CDR1 is LGHNA and CDR2 YSLEER. A distance of 9 bases separates the germline ends of V and J, which lose 2 bases and 5 bases respectively. The CDR3, from cysteine to phenylalanine, totals 14 residues. Only the CDR3 region is kept as DNA, spanning 42 bases read in frame from base 1. Libraries were constructed by 5' RACE. These reads were obtained on an Illumina HiSeq 2500. The second PCR ran for about 7 to 11 cycles and used a J-beta primer mix along with a sample-barcoded 5' primer. Each TCR beta cDNA molecule received a unique molecular identifier from a template-switch 5' adaptor carrying 12 random nucleotides. Each sample yielded at least 2.5 million CDR3-containing paired-end reads. First-strand cDNA was synthesized from all RNA with the Mint cDNA synthesis kit, primed by a TRBC-specific oligonucleotide. Following uracil-DNA glycosylase treatment, a first 18-cycle PCR with universal primers M1SS and BC2_uni_R was performed on all cDNA. As for the authors' bioinformatics: For normalization, 1 million high-quality reads, each with a distinct molecular identifier, were randomly selected from each sample. Instead of being binned into consensus sequences, reads that shared molecular identifiers were thrown out. MiTCR, set to a Q25 quality threshold and the strictest error-elimination algorithm, was used for CDR3 identification, clonotype clustering and error correction. Lower-bound total TCR beta diversity was estimated with a nonparametric unseen species model using Euler transformation. The public sequencing data were trimmed at Q25 with fastp and processed into clonotypes with MiXCR by TCRdb, which kept only in-frame beta chains. Records with the same CDR3 protein are collapsed into one entry carrying the most frequent genes and DNA. These V and J calls derive from TCRdb rather than the authors' analysis. This sample holds around 790,000 distinct CDR3 sequences; 40% to 50% were observed only once. The ten largest clones capture about a fifth of the sample.

This clonotype was seen more than once but under ten times. No antigen is known for it. Per-base qualities were not stored, and no clone one base away is much larger. The chain was built from TRBV4-3 and TRBJ1-4, with the D gene not clear enough to name. This TCR was sampled from a man in his 60s in good health. Input material: blood. The DNA sequence follows: TGCGCCAGCAGCCAACAGCTAACAAATGAAAAACTGTTTTTT. It encodes CASSQQLTNEKLFF.